These 31 T cell receptor beta chains were all obtained from the same sample, sequenced in a study of T-cell reconstitution after alpha-beta-depleted transplantation in children. A library of TCRbeta sequences, prepared with unique molecular identifiers, was generated. TCRdb fed the PCR reads into MiXCR, producing one record per CDR3 protein. The data contain some 300,000 distinct CDR3 sequences, about a tenth of them seen just once; the ten biggest clones take up 2% to 2.5%. The specimen was PBMCs from the stem cell graft donor, collected from the stem cell graft. Receptor source: a human donor who donated a stem cell graft to a child with acute lymphoblastic leukemia.

This clonotype was observed a few times. This sequence joins TRBV4-1 and TRBJ1-1; TRBD1 matches at 8 bases. After removal of 2 bases from V and 1 base from J, the junction contained 0 bases not matched to a gene. The CDR3 contains 14 residues. The germline V gene has CDR1 MGHRA and CDR2 YSYEKL. CDR3 residues: CASSQTGGNTEAFF. The CDR3 DNA reads as TGCGCCAGCAGCCAAACAGGGGGGAACACTGAAGCTTTCTTT.

The table lists this clonotype with a few counts. The chain recombines TRBV20-1 with TRBJ2-2; 7 nucleotides line up with TRBD2. The CDR3 totals 17 residues. The ends lost 3 bases at V and 4 bases at J; junction bases unmatched: 14. CDR1 and CDR2 (germline): DFQATT, SNEGSKA (reference sequence). CDR3 sequence: CSARPSGSREGTGELFF. For the CDR3, the DNA is TGCAGTGCTAGGCCCTCCGGCAGCAGGGAGGGCACCGGGGAGCTGTTTTTT.

V is TRBV6-5 and J is TRBJ1-2; D may be TRBD1 (5 bases). There are 16 residues in the CDR3. The V end lost 5 bases, the J end lost 4 bases, and 20 bases lay between the germline ends. Germline lookup yields CDR1 MNHEY and CDR2 SVGAGI. The CDR3 DNA reads TGTGCCAGCAGTATAGGGACCGACCTTGTGGGCTATGGCTACACCTTC. Residues: CASSIGTDLVGYGYTF.

There are many counts of this clonotype. The chain carries TRBV11-2 and TRBJ2-1; a possible D gene is TRBD2 (6 bases). The CDR3 covers 16 residues. Germline CDR1 reads SGHAT; CDR2 reads FQNNGV. The V gene lost 1 base and the J gene lost 0 bases, with 10 bases spanning the gap. CDR3 sequence: CASSLGVAASYNEQFF. The CDR3 DNA follows: TGTGCCAGCAGCTTAGGAGTAGCGGCCTCCTACAATGAGCAGTTCTTC.

The rearrangement uses TRBV5-6 and TRBJ2-2; no firm D call. This CDR3 spans 17 amino acids. Germline values: CDR1 SGHDT, CDR2 YYEEEE. Between the trimmed V and J ends, which lost 1 base and 0 bases, there was a span of 13 bases. The CDR3 protein is CASSLFFHPANTGELFF. The CDR3, as DNA: TGTGCCAGCAGCTTGTTCTTTCACCCTGCGAACACCGGGGAGCTGTTTTTT.

In this sample, this clonotype turned up a few times. J is TRBJ2-1 and V is TRBV7-9, with unresolved D. The CDR3 sequence is 13 residues long. The germline V gene encodes CDR1 SEHNR and CDR2 FQNEAQ (reference sequence). V was clipped by 1 base and J by 3 bases, with 4 bases between them. CDR3: CASSLDDYNEQFF. The DNA for the CDR3 is TGTGCCAGCAGCTTAGATGACTACAATGAGCAGTTCTTC.

This clonotype was counted ten times or more. The V call is TRBV9, the J call TRBJ2-5, with TRBD2 identical over 14 bases. This CDR3 contains 15 residues. Germline V gene sequence: CDR1 SGDLS, CDR2 YYNGEE. Germline trimming cut 2 bases from V and 4 bases from J; bases unmatched to any gene: 1. The CDR3, as DNA: TGTGCCAGCAGCGTTGGGACTAGCGGGAGAGAGACCCAGTACTTC. Its protein is CASSVGTSGRETQYF.

CDR3 amino acids: CASSQLDGQGSYEQYF. CDR3 nucleotides: TGCGCCAGCAGCCAACTCGATGGACAGGGCTCCTACGAGCAGTACTTC. The V and J genes are TRBV4-3 and TRBJ2-7; the match to TRBD1 covers 8 bases. Germline loops: CDR1 LGHNA, CDR2 YSLEER. V trimming: 2 bases; J trimming: 0 bases; junction bases outside the gene matches: 6. CDR3 size: 16 residues.

This clonotype was counted at least ten times. V is TRBV29-1 and J is TRBJ1-3; a weak D match, TRBD1 (6 bases). The CDR3 has 14 residues. The V gene lost 6 bases and the J gene lost 1 base, with 13 bases spanning the gap. Germline CDR1 reads SQVTM; CDR2 reads ANQGSEA. The CDR3 region is CSVLPTGSGNTIYF. The DNA for the CDR3 is TGCAGCGTCCTCCCTACAGGGTCTGGAAACACCATATATTTT. The whole variable domain, filled in from reference TRBV29-1 and TRBJ1-3, reads SAVISQKPSRDICQRGTSLTIQCQVDSQVTMMFWYRQQPGQSLTLIATANQGSEATYESGFVIDKFPISRPNLTFSTLTVSNMSPEDSSIYLCSVLPTGSGNTIYFGEGSWLTVV.

This clonotype has just a few counts. The chain uses TRBV7-9 and TRBJ1-4, with TRBD1 identical over 9 bases. CDR3 size: 15 residues. Trimming removed 5 bases from V and 8 bases from J; junction bases left unmatched: 9. The V gene's germline CDR1 is SEHNR and CDR2 FQNEAQ (reference sequence). The DNA of the CDR3 is TGTGCCAGCAGCCTAGAGGGACAGGGAGACGAAAAACTGTTTTTT. Translating gives CASSLEGQGDEKLFF.

This clonotype was observed many times. J is TRBJ2-5 and V is TRBV7-2; 8 positions match TRBD1. This CDR3 comprises 15 residues. Trimming at V came to 5 bases and at J to 7 bases, leaving 12 bases not matched to a gene. Germline CDR1 is SGHTA and CDR2 is FQGNSA. CDR3 region: CASSTHTGGGVTQYF. As DNA, the CDR3 is TGTGCCAGCAGCACCCACACAGGGGGAGGAGTGACCCAGTACTTC. Combining the CDR3 with reference TRBV7-2 and TRBJ2-5 gives the whole variable domain GAGVSQSPSNKVTEKGKDVELRCDPISGHTALYWYRQSLGQGLEFLIYFQGNSAPDKSGLPSDRFSAERTGGSVSTLTIQRTQQEDSAVYLCASSTHTGGGVTQYFGPGTRLLVL.

This clonotype was seen a few times. This chain connects TRBV27 to TRBJ2-7, with D perhaps TRBD2 (6 bases). With 6 bases removed from V and 0 bases from J, the gap between germline ends came to 15 bases. Germline V gives CDR1 MNHEY, CDR2 SMNVEV (reference sequence). The CDR3 has 15 amino acids. The CDR3 DNA reads as TGTGCCAGCAGCCAACCGGGACTCAACTCCTACGAGCAGTACTTC. Amino acids: CASSQPGLNSYEQYF.

V is TRBV5-1 and J is TRBJ2-2, with 7 bases identical to TRBD1. The V gene's germline CDR1 is SGHRS and CDR2 YFSETQ. V shed 1 base and J 2 bases; nucleotides not matched to a gene: 5. The CDR3 has 16 amino acids. The CDR3 spells CASSLFGTVNTGELFF. The CDR3 DNA reads TGCGCCAGCAGCTTGTTCGGGACAGTTAACACCGGGGAGCTGTTTTTT.

This clonotype was recorded a few times. The chain has TRBV5-4 and TRBJ2-1, with 10 bases identical to TRBD2. V was pared by 0 bases and J by 7 bases, with 7 bases of the junction left unmatched. The germline gives CDR1 SGHNT, CDR2 YYREEE (reference sequence). The CDR3 contains 16 residues. Here the CDR3 reads CASSLASGSLINEQFF. For the CDR3, the DNA is TGTGCCAGCAGCTTGGCTAGCGGGAGTTTAATTAATGAGCAGTTCTTC.

This clonotype showed up just a few times. The rearrangement joins TRBV15 to TRBJ1-2; D uncertain. V was clipped by 0 bases and J by 2 bases, with 7 bases between them. The CDR3 totals 14 residues. Germline CDR1 is LNHNV and CDR2 is YYDKDF (reference sequence). The CDR3 sequence: CATSRDLQNYGYTF. The CDR3 nucleotides read TGTGCCACCAGCAGAGATCTCCAAAACTATGGCTACACCTTC.

This clonotype appeared a few times. The chain has TRBV5-6 and TRBJ2-5, with 11 bases fitting TRBD2. The germline gives CDR1 SGHDT, CDR2 YYEEEE. V lost 4 bases, J lost 2 bases, and 7 bases stayed unmatched. The CDR3 is 16 amino acids. The CDR3 sequence is CASSGGTSGLQETQYF. In DNA form, the CDR3 reads TGTGCCAGCAGCGGTGGGACTAGCGGCCTTCAAGAGACCCAGTACTTC.

Many counts were recorded for this clonotype. The junction departs from germline at one end; a sequencing error may be responsible. The chain recombines TRBV5-1 with TRBJ2-7, with no clear D. CDR1 and CDR2 from the germline V gene are SGHRS and YFSETQ. The CDR3 sequence is 13 residues long. The CDR3 is CASSFPGSYEQYF. The CDR3 region has the DNA TGTGCCAGCAGTTTCCCCGGCTCCTACGAGCAGTACTTC. The variable domain in full, completed from reference TRBV5-1 and TRBJ2-7, reads KAGVTQTPRYLIKTRGQQVTLSCSPISGHRSVSWYQQTPGQGLQFLFEYFSETQRNKGNFPGRFSGRQFSNSRSEMNVSTLELGDSALYLCASSFPGSYEQYFGPGTRLTVT.

The rearrangement joins TRBV4-3 to TRBJ2-2; a weak D match, TRBD1 (5 bases). CDR1 is LGHNA, CDR2 YSLEER, per germline. V was clipped by 4 bases and J by 1 base, with 10 bases between them. This CDR3 spans 15 amino acids. The CDR3 here is CASSPLTGNTGELFF. The CDR3 region has the DNA TGCGCCAGCAGCCCTTTAACAGGGAACACCGGGGAGCTGTTTTTT.

The chain links TRBV27 to TRBJ2-1, with 7 nucleotides matching TRBD1. Trimming took 0 bases from V and 5 from J; bases not matched to a gene: 10. The CDR3 length is 17 residues. Germline-derived CDR1 and CDR2 are MNHEY and SMNVEV (reference sequence). In DNA, the CDR3 is TGTGCCAGCAGTTTATCAATACAGGGGAACTACCACAATGAGCAGTTCTTC. Its protein product is CASSLSIQGNYHNEQFF.

To note about this clonotype: Since a much larger clone is just one base distant, this may be a read error. CDR3 bases: TGCGCCAGCAGCTTGGATAGCGGACTGACTACCTACCAGCAGTACTTC. Translating it yields CASSLDSGLTTYQQYF. V is TRBV5-1 and J is TRBJ2-7, with a weak D call TRBD2 (6 bases). CDR3 length equals 16 residues. The germline V gene encodes CDR1 SGHRS and CDR2 YFSETQ.

The chain couples TRBV7-8 to TRBJ2-7; tentative D call: TRBD2 (6 bases). The CDR3 consists of 14 residues. Germline values: CDR1 SGHVS, CDR2 FQNEAQ. Trimming removed 5 bases from V and 2 bases from J, with 13 bases in between. The CDR3 protein is CASSPRRDPYEQYF. CDR3 coding DNA: TGTGCCAGCAGCCCCCGGCGGGATCCCTACGAGCAGTACTTC.

This clonotype has only a few counts. This chain uses TRBV28 with TRBJ2-5, with D unclear. CDR3 size: 14 residues. V was trimmed by 2 bases and J by 0 bases, leaving 7 bases between them. Germline V gene sequence: CDR1 MDHEN, CDR2 SYDVKM. DNA of the CDR3: TGTGCCAGCAGTTTAGTGGCTAACCAAGAGACCCAGTACTTC. Translating gives CASSLVANQETQYF. Looking up the rest from reference TRBV28 and TRBJ2-5 gives the full variable domain: DVKVTQSSRYLVKRTGEKVFLECVQDMDHENMFWYRQDPGLGLRLIYFSYDVKMKEKGDIPEGYSVSREKKERFSLILESASTNQTSMYLCASSLVANQETQYFGPGTRLLVL.

A word on this clonotype: One end of the junction varies from germline; a read error may be responsible. The chain combines TRBV7-7 with TRBJ2-1; 8 nucleotides match TRBD1. CDR3 length: 16 residues. Per the germline V gene, CDR1 is SSHAT and CDR2 is FNYEAQ (reference sequence). CDR3: CASSRRQGSSYNEQFF. DNA of the CDR3: TGTGCTAGCAGCCGACGACAGGGGAGCTCCTACAATGAGCAGTTCTTC.

J is TRBJ1-2 and V is TRBV7-2, with D perhaps matching TRBD1 (5 bases). Per the germline V gene, CDR1 is SGHTA and CDR2 is FQGNSA. Trimming cost V 1 base and J 7 bases, with 13 bases left between them. This CDR3 region has 14 residues. The CDR3 region has the DNA TGTGCCAGCAGCTTAGAAGGGGCCTTTTCTGGCTACACCTTC. Amino acids: CASSLEGAFSGYTF.

This clonotype was found many times. The chain couples TRBV7-9 to TRBJ2-5; D is uncertain. CDR1 is SEHNR and CDR2 is FQNEAQ in the germline V gene (reference sequence). The CDR3 contains 12 residues. Trimming shortened V by 5 bases and J by 7 bases, and 11 bases separated the two germline ends. The CDR3 protein is CASSPPGVTQYF. Written as DNA, the CDR3 is TGTGCCAGCAGCCCACCCGGCGTGACCCAGTACTTC. Full variable domain (missing parts from reference TRBV7-9 and TRBJ2-5): DTGVSQNPRHKITKRGQNVTFRCDPISEHNRLYWYRQTLGQGPEFLTYFQNEAQLEKSRLLSDRFSAERPKGSFSTLEIQRTEQGDSAMYLCASSPPGVTQYFGPGTRLLVL.

The chain has TRBV7-2 and TRBJ1-4, with TRBD1 matching over 8 bases. CDR3 length: 14 residues. V lost 3 bases, J lost 6 bases, and 3 bases stayed unmatched. The germline CDR1 and CDR2 sequences are SGHTA and FQGNSA. For the CDR3, the DNA is TGTGCCAGCAGCTTCGACAGGGGAGATGAAAAACTGTTTTTT. This codes for CASSFDRGDEKLFF.

The CDR3 region is CASSSRTSGDQETQYF. CDR3 nucleotides: TGTGCCAGCAGTTCTCGTACTAGCGGAGATCAAGAGACCCAGTACTTC. This chain uses TRBV27 with TRBJ2-5; 8 bases align to TRBD2. CDR1 MNHEY and CDR2 SMNVEV come from the germline V gene (reference sequence). V lost 4 bases and J lost 2; bases outside the gene matches: 9. This CDR3 has 16 amino acids.

In its sample, this clonotype was seen many times. The chain couples TRBV20-1 to TRBJ2-1; maybe TRBD2 (6 bases). Trimming cost V 5 bases and J 7 bases, with 21 bases left between them. The germline CDR1 and CDR2 sequences are DFQATT and SNEGSKA (reference sequence). The CDR3 consists of 15 residues. CDR3: CSADGRRALGNEQFF. The DNA of the CDR3 is TGCAGTGCTGACGGCAGGAGGGCCTTAGGGAATGAGCAGTTCTTC.

This clonotype was counted only a few times. The chain combines TRBV29-1 with TRBJ1-2; weak D call: TRBD1 (5 bases). The germline V gene encodes CDR1 SQVTM and CDR2 ANQGSEA. V dropped 0 bases and J dropped 0 bases, with 11 bases sitting between them. There are 15 residues in the CDR3. The chain's CDR3 is CSVEDWGPTNYGYTF. CDR3 nucleotides: TGCAGCGTTGAAGATTGGGGACCTACTAACTATGGCTACACCTTC.

This clonotype was seen only a few times. This chain uses TRBV7-2 with TRBJ2-3, with 11 bases fitting TRBD2. CDR1 is SGHTA and CDR2 is FQGNSA in the germline V gene. Losses at the gene ends were 5 bases for V and 2 bases for J; bases not matched to a gene: 9. CDR3 length: 17 amino acids. The CDR3 DNA reads TGTGCCAGCAGCACCACTAGCGGGAGTTACCTCACAGATACGCAGTATTTT. Its translation: CASSTTSGSYLTDTQYF.

This clonotype was observed a few times. The chain's CDR3 is CASSLHRDSTYNEQFF. In DNA, the CDR3 is TGTGCCAGCAGCTTACATCGTGACAGCACCTACAATGAGCAGTTCTTC. The chain employs TRBV7-6 and TRBJ2-1, with D perhaps TRBD1 (5 bases). V was shortened by 2 bases and J by 2 bases, with 13 bases between the two germline ends. From germline, CDR1 is SGHVS and CDR2 FNYEAQ. The CDR3 is 16 residues long.